This T cell receptor beta chain was identified during a study of blood T cells in healthy people across ages. Study results and caveats: When set beside aged donors, long-lived donors presented more naive CD4+ cells and higher diversity.

A note on this clonotype: What it recognizes is unknown.

The CDR3 totals 16 residues. Germline assignment: CDR1 SGHTA and CDR2 FQGTGA. V trimming: 5 bases; J trimming: 2 bases; junction bases outside the gene matches: 7. The authors ran a second PCR of roughly 6 to 12 cycles using a sample-barcoded 5' primer and a J-beta primer mix. Each cDNA molecule carried a tag from a template-switch adaptor that contained 12 random nucleotides. TCRdb reanalysed the 5' RACE reads using MiXCR and keeps one entry per CDR3 protein. Of about 630,000 distinct CDR3 sequences listed, 20% to 25% were seen once; the top ten hold 3.6%. Total RNA, at least 5.5 micrograms per sample, came from PBMCs.

The chain is built from TRBV7-3 and TRBJ2-2; 8 positions match TRBD1. Sequenced sample: blood. The sequence came from a man between 70 and 80 years old in good health. This chain's CDR3 is CASSRQGLSNTGELFF. The CDR3 DNA sequence: TGTGCCAGCAGCCGACAGGGGCTGAGTAACACCGGGGAGCTGTTTTTT.